The rows below give T cell receptor beta chains drawn from one sample of a study of blood T cell repertoires in COVID-19. Profiling relied on immunoSEQ multiplex PCR, and the TCRdb table lists in-frame clones only, not all of them. The table includes some 100,000 clones, almost 90% detected once. Sequencing input: peripheral blood. These receptors came from a human donor with active COVID-19. The donor label of this sample is uncertain. The CDR3 runs from the conserved cysteine through the conserved F or W. D genes are given only for firm matches. Size tells how often a clone was seen (once, few, many) or the class of an expanded clone, and some rows leave it out.

-	TRBD1	TRBV27	TRBJ2-1	CASSSGQSSYNEQFF	TGTGCCAGCAGTTCGGGACAGAGCTCCTACAATGAGCAGTTCTTC
-	TRBD1	TRBV11-3	TRBJ2-1	CASSPYLTGTYNEQFF	TGTGCCAGCAGCCCTTATCTGACAGGGACCTACAATGAGCAGTTCTTC
-	-	TRBV4-1	TRBJ2-4	CASSQGSGQGLAKNIQYF	TGCGCCAGCAGCCAAGGATCGGGACAAGGACTAGCCAAAAACATTCAGTACTTC
-	-	TRBV7-9	TRBJ1-1	CASSLSRVVSTEAFF	TGTGCCAGCAGCTTATCGCGAGTCGTTAGCACTGAAGCTTTCTTT
-	TRBD1	TRBV7-9	TRBJ1-5	CASSRDSYQPQHF	TGTGCCAGCAGCCGGGACAGTTATCAGCCCCAGCATTTT
-	-	TRBV5-4	TRBJ1-6	CASSLAGSSPLHF	TGTGCCAGCAGCTTGGCGGGGAGTTCACCCCTCCACTTT
-	-	TRBV18	TRBJ2-5	CASSPPRGQETQYF	TGTGCCAGCTCACCACCTAGGGGCCAAGAGACCCAGTACTTC
-	TRBD2	TRBV6-6	TRBJ2-1	CASSSRASGYNEQFF	TGTGCCAGCAGTTCACGCGCTAGCGGGTACAATGAGCAGTTCTTC
-	-	TRBV4-1	TRBJ2-5	CASSQEAGTLQETQYF	TGCGCCAGCAGCCAAGAAGCCGGGACACTACAAGAGACCCAGTACTTC
-	-	TRBV4-1	TRBJ1-5	CASSQSGGNQPQHF	TGCGCCAGCAGCCAGAGCGGGGGGAATCAGCCCCAGCATTTT
-	TRBD1	TRBV6-5	TRBJ1-1	CASSSGTGGTNTEAFF	TGTGCCAGCAGTTCCGGAACAGGGGGCACGAACACTGAAGCTTTCTTT
once	TRBD2	TRBV7-8	TRBJ2-1	CASSLRTSGDTYSYNEQFF	TGTGCCAGCAGCTTACGGACTAGCGGGGATACCTACTCCTACAATGAGCAGTTCTTC
-	-	TRBV20-1	TRBJ2-5	CSARQGETQYF	TGCAGTGCTAGACAGGGGGAGACCCAGTACTTC
-	-	TRBV3-1/TRBV3-2	TRBJ2-6	CASSQVSSGANVLTF	TGTGCCAGCAGCCAAGTTAGCTCTGGGGCCAACGTCCTGACTTTC
-	-	TRBV9	TRBJ2-7	CASSVAGADYEQYF	TGTGCCAGCAGCGTTGCGGGGGCAGACTACGAGCAGTACTTC
-	-	TRBV28	TRBJ2-4	CASSLGHVQANIQYF	TGTGCCAGCAGTCTTGGCCACGTCCAGGCAAACATTCAGTACTTC
once	TRBD2	TRBV9	TRBJ2-5	CASSVGLSGGPRETQYF	TGTGCCAGCAGCGTAGGGCTTAGCGGGGGGCCGAGGGAGACCCAGTACTTC
-	-	TRBV9	TRBJ1-2	CASSGQRNYGYTF	TGTGCCAGCAGCGGACAGAGAAACTATGGCTACACCTTC
once	TRBD1	TRBV9	TRBJ2-2	CASSLLRGTGANTGELFF	TGTGCCAGCAGCCTCCTAAGGGGGACAGGAGCGAACACCGGGGAGCTGTTTTTT
-	-	TRBV4-3	TRBJ2-1	CASRWGLAVTNEQFF	TGCGCCAGCAGATGGGGGCTAGCGGTAACCAATGAGCAGTTCTTC
-	-	TRBV29-1	TRBJ1-3	CSVEGQTGNTIYF	TGCAGCGTTGAAGGGCAGACTGGAAACACCATATATTTT
once	-	TRBV11-2	TRBJ1-3	CASSLKTGVAPSGNTIYF	TGTGCCAGCAGCTTGAAGACGGGGGTAGCCCCCTCTGGAAACACCATATATTTT
once	TRBD1	TRBV2	TRBJ1-2	CASRKGTGSYYGYTF	TGTGCCAGCAGGAAGGGGACAGGTTCTTACTATGGCTACACCTTC
-	TRBD1	TRBV7-6	TRBJ1-3	CASSVDRASGNTIYF	TGTGCCAGCAGCGTCGACAGGGCCTCTGGAAACACCATATATTTT
-	TRBD1	TRBV9	TRBJ1-6	CASSVDQRTGPYNSPLHF	TGTGCCAGCAGCGTAGACCAGAGGACAGGGCCCTATAATTCACCCCTCCACTTT
-	-	TRBV19	TRBJ1-1	CASMEERGFTEAFF	TGTGCCAGTATGGAGGAAAGAGGGTTCACTGAAGCTTTCTTT
-	-	TRBV27	TRBJ1-3	CASSLSGARNTIYF	TGTGCCAGCAGTTTGTCGGGTGCTAGGAACACCATATATTTT
-	TRBD2	TRBV7-2	TRBJ2-7	CASSLDSGGAAYEQYF	TGTGCCAGCAGCTTAGATAGCGGGGGGGCCGCCTACGAGCAGTACTTC
once	-	TRBV5-1	TRBJ2-1	CASSTVGGNNEQFF	TGCGCCAGCAGCACGGTGGGCGGGAACAATGAGCAGTTCTTC
-	TRBD1	TRBV27	TRBJ2-1	CASSLSIGQGAYNEQFF	TGTGCCAGCAGTTTATCGATCGGGCAGGGGGCCTACAATGAGCAGTTCTTC
few	-	TRBV10-3	TRBJ1-2	CAISDDQGYGYTF	TGTGCCATCAGTGACGATCAGGGCTATGGCTACACCTTC
-	TRBD1	TRBV9	TRBJ2-3	CASSDPGQRTTDTQYF	TGTGCCAGCAGCGACCCGGGACAGAGAACCACAGATACGCAGTATTTT
once	TRBD1	TRBV5-5	TRBJ1-1	CASSLGDRLTEAFF	TGTGCCAGCAGCCTGGGGGACAGACTCACTGAAGCTTTCTTT
-	-	TRBV4-3	TRBJ1-4	CASSLYIDEKLFF	TGCGCCAGCAGCCTATATATCGATGAAAAACTGTTTTTT
-	-	TRBV4-3	TRBJ2-2	CASSQDFPGELFF	TGCGCCAGCAGCCAAGACTTCCCCGGGGAGCTGTTTTTT
-	TRBD2	TRBV7-9	TRBJ2-5	CASSSGTSGETQYF	TGTGCCAGCAGCTCCGGGACTAGCGGAGAGACCCAGTACTTC
-	TRBD1	TRBV6-5	TRBJ1-1	CASSRDRNTEAFF	TGTGCCAGCAGTCGGGACAGGAACACTGAAGCTTTCTTT
once	TRBD2	TRBV19	TRBJ2-3	CASSETSGAGTDTQYF	TGTGCCAGTAGCGAGACTAGCGGGGCTGGGACAGATACGCAGTATTTT
-	-	TRBV4-1	TRBJ2-3	CASSQRSGTRSKDTQYF	TGCGCCAGCAGCCAACGATCGGGGACAAGGTCAAAAGATACGCAGTATTTT
-	TRBD1	TRBV5-1	TRBJ1-2	CASSLDGTGGGYGYTF	TGCGCCAGCAGCTTGGACGGGACAGGGGGCGGCTATGGCTACACCTTC
-	TRBD2	TRBV5-5	TRBJ2-3	CASSLGRGEFLNTQYF	TGTGCCAGCAGCTTGGGGCGGGGGGAATTTTTAAATACGCAGTATTTT
-	TRBD2	TRBV4-3	TRBJ2-1	CASSQIETWGGSYNEQFF	TGCGCCAGCAGCCAGATTGAGACTTGGGGGGGGTCCTACAATGAGCAGTTCTTC
-	TRBD2	TRBV20-1	TRBJ2-2	CSASRLAGVNTGELFF	TGCAGTGCTAGTCGTCTAGCGGGGGTTAACACCGGGGAGCTGTTTTTT
-	-	TRBV7-3	TRBJ2-1	CASGGNTPYNEQFF	TGTGCCAGCGGCGGGAACACACCATACAATGAGCAGTTCTTC
-	TRBD1	TRBV19	TRBJ2-1	CASSRTGPEQFF	TGTGCCAGTAGTAGGACAGGGCCTGAGCAGTTCTTC
-	TRBD1	TRBV19	TRBJ1-1	CASSMEGQGEAFF	TGTGCCAGTAGTATGGAGGGACAGGGTGAAGCTTTCTTT
-	TRBD2	TRBV6-2/TRBV6-3	TRBJ2-1	CASSWAAGVNNEQFF	TGTGCCAGCAGTTGGGCGGCGGGGGTAAACAATGAGCAGTTCTTC
-	TRBD2	TRBV6-5	TRBJ2-1	CASTTRGRNNEQFF	TGTGCCAGCACCACGCGGGGGAGGAACAATGAGCAGTTCTTC
-	TRBD1	TRBV7-9	TRBJ1-1	CASSFEPGQAKNTEAFF	TGTGCCAGCAGCTTTGAACCGGGACAGGCGAAGAACACTGAAGCTTTCTTT
-	-	TRBV5-1	TRBJ2-5	CASSHSARSRETQYF	TGCGCCAGCAGCCACTCTGCCAGGTCACGAGAGACCCAGTACTTC
once	TRBD2	TRBV5-1	TRBJ2-1	CASSFRGGNEQFF	TGCGCCAGCAGCTTTCGGGGGGGCAATGAGCAGTTCTTC
few	-	TRBV27	TRBJ1-5	CASSFGYSNQPQHF	TGTGCCAGCAGTTTCGGGTATAGCAATCAGCCCCAGCATTTT
-	TRBD1	TRBV30	TRBJ1-6	CAWSEGAFFDDSPLHF	TGTGCCTGGAGTGAGGGGGCGTTTTTTGATGATTCACCCCTCCACTTT